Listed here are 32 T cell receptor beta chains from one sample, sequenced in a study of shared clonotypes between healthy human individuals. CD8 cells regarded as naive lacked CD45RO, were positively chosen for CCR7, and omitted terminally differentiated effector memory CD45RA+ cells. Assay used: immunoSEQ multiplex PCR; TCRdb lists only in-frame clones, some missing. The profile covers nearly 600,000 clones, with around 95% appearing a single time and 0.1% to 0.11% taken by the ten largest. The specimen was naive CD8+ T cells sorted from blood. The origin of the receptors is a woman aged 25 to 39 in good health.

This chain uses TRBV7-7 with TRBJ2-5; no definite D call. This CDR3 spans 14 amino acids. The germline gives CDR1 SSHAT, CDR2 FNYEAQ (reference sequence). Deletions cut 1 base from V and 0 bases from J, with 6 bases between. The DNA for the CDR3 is TGTGCCAGCAGCTTAGGACGGTACCAAGAGACCCAGTACTTC. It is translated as CASSLGRYQETQYF.

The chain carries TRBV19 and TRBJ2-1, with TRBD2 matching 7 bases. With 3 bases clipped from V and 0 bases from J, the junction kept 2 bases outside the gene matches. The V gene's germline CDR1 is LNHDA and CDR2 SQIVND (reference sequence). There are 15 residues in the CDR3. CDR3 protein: CASSMGLSSYNEQFF. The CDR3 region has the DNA TGTGCCAGTAGTATGGGACTAAGCTCCTACAATGAGCAGTTCTTC. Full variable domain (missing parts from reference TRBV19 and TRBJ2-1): DGGITQSPKYLFRKEGQNVTLSCEQNLNHDAMYWYRQDPGQGLRLIYYSQIVNDFQKGDIAEGYSVSREKKESFPLTVTSAQKNPTAFYLCASSMGLSSYNEQFFGPGTRLTVL.

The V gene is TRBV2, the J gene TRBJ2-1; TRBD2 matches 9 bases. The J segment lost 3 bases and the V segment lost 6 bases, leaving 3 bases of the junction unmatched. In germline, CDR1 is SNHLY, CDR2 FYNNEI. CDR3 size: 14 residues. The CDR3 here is CASRWTSDYNEQFF. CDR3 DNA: TGTGCCAGCAGGTGGACTAGCGACTACAATGAGCAGTTCTTC.

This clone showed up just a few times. CDR3 protein: CASSLQGARDGYTF. For the CDR3, the DNA is TGTGCCAGCAGTTTACAGGGGGCCAGGGATGGCTACACCTTC. The chain employs TRBV5-4 and TRBJ1-2; the match to TRBD1 covers 9 bases. The CDR3 is made up of 14 amino acids. Germline V gives CDR1 SGHNT, CDR2 YYREEE (reference sequence). Trimming took 5 bases from V and 6 from J; bases not matched to a gene: 8.

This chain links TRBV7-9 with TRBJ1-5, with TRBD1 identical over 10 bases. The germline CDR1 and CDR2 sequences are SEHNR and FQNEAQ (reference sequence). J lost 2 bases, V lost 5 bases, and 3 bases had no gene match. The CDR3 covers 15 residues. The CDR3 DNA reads TGTGCCAGCAGCCGACAGGGGGCAGGCAATCAGCCCCAGCATTTT. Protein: CASSRQGAGNQPQHF.

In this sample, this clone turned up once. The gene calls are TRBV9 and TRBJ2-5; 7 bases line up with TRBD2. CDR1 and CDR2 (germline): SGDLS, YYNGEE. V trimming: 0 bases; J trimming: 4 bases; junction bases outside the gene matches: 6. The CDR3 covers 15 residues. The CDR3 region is CASSVVSGGPETQYF. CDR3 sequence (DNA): TGTGCCAGCAGCGTAGTGTCGGGAGGCCCAGAGACCCAGTACTTC.

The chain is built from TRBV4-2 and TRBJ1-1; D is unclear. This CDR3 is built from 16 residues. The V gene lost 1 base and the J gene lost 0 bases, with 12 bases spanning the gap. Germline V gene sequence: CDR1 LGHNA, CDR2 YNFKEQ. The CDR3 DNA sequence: TGTGCCAGCAGCCAAGGGGGAGAGGGCCTGAACACTGAAGCTTTCTTT. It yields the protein CASSQGGEGLNTEAFF.

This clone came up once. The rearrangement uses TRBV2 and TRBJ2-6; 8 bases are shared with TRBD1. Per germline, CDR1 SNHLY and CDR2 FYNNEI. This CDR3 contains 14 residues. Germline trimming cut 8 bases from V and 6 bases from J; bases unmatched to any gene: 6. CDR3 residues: CASQDREVANVLTF. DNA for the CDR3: TGTGCCAGCCAGGACAGGGAAGTGGCCAACGTCCTGACTTTC.

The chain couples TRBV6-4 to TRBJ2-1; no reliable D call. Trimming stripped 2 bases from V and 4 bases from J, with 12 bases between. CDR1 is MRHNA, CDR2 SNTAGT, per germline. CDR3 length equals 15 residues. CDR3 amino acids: CASSDGTAPYNEQFF. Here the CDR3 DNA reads TGTGCCAGCAGTGACGGTACAGCCCCTTACAATGAGCAGTTCTTC.

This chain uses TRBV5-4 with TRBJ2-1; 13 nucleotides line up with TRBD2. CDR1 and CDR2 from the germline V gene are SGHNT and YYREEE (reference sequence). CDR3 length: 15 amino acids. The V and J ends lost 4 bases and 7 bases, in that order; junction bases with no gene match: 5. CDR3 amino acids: CASSMRTSGSNEQFF. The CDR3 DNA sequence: TGTGCCAGCAGCATGAGGACTAGCGGGAGTAATGAGCAGTTCTTC.

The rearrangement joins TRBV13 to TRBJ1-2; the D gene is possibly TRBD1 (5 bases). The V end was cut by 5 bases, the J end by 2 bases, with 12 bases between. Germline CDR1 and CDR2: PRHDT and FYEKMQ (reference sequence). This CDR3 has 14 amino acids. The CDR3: CASSRDVVNYGYTF. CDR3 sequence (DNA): TGTGCCAGCAGCCGGGACGTAGTAAACTATGGCTACACCTTC.

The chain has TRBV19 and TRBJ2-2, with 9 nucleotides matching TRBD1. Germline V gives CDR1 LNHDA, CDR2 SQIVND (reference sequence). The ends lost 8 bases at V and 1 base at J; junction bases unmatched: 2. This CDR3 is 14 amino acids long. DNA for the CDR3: TGTGCCAGTGGGGGACAGGGGAACACCGGGGAGCTGTTTTTT. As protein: CASGGQGNTGELFF.

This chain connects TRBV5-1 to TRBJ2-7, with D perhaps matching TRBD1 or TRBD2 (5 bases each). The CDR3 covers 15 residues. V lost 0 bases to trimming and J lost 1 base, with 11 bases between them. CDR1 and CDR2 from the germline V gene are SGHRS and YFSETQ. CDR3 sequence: CASSLEVGGSYEQYF. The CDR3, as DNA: TGCGCCAGCAGCTTGGAAGTTGGGGGTTCCTACGAGCAGTACTTC.

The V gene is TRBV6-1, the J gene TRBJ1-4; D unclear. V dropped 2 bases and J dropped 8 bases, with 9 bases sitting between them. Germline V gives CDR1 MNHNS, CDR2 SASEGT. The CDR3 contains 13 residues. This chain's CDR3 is CASSEPPSEKLFF. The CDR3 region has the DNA TGTGCCAGCAGTGAACCGCCCAGCGAAAAACTGTTTTTT.

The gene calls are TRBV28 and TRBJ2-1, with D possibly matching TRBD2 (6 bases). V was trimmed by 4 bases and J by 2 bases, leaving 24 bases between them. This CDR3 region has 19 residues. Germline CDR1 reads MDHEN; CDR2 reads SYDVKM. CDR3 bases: TGTGCCAGCAGTTCCTTAGAACATACCGGGACTGCTCCCTACAATGAGCAGTTCTTC. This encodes CASSSLEHTGTAPYNEQFF.

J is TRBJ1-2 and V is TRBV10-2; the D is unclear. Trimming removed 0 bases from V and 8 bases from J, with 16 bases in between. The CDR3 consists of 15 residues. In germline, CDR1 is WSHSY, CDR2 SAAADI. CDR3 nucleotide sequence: TGCGCCAGCAGTGAGTCCCCTCCAGAAGCCGAGGGCTACACCTTC. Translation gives CASSESPPEAEGYTF.

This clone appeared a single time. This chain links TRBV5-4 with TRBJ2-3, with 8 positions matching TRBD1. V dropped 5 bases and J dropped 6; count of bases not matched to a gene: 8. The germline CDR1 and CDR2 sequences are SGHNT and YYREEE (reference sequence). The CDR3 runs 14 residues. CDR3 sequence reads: CASRPQGVRDTQYF. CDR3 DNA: TGTGCCAGCAGGCCACAGGGGGTTCGGGATACGCAGTATTTT.

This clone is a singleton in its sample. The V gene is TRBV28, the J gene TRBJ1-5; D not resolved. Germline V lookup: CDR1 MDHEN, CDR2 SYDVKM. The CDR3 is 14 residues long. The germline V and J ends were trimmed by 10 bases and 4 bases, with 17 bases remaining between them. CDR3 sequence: CATQVGSKNQPQHF. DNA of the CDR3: TGTGCCACCCAAGTGGGCTCCAAAAATCAGCCCCAGCATTTT.

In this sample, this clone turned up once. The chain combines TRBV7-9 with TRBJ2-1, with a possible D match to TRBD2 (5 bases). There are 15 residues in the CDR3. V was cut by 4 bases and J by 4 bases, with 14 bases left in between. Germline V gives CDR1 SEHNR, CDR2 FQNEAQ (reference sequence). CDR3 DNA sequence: TGTGCCAGCAGCTCCCCGCGCGAGCGGTACAATGAGCAGTTCTTC. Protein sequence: CASSSPRERYNEQFF.

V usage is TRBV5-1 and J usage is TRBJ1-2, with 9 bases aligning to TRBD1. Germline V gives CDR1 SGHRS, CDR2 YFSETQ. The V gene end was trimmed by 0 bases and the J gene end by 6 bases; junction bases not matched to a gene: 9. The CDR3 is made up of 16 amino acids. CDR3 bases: TGCGCCAGCAGCTTGGGGTTGAGGACAGGGGTCGATGGCTACACCTTC. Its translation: CASSLGLRTGVDGYTF.

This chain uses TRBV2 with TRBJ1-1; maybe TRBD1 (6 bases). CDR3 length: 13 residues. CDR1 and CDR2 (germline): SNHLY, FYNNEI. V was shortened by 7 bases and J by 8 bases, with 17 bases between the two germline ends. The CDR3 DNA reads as TGTGCCAGCACAAGGGGGGGTGGATCCGAAGCTTTCTTT. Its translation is CASTRGGGSEAFF.

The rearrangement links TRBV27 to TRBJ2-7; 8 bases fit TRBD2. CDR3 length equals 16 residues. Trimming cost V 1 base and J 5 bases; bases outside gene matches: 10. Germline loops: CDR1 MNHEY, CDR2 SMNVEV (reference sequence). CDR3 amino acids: CASSLYPGSGSHEQYF. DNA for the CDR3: TGTGCCAGCAGTTTATACCCCGGGAGCGGGAGCCACGAGCAGTACTTC.

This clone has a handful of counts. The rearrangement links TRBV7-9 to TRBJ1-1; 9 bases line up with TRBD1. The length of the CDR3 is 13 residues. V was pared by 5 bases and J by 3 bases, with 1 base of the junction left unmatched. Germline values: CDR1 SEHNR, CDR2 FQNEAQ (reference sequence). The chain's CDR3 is CASSRTGDTEAFF. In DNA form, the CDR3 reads TGTGCCAGCAGCCGGACAGGGGACACTGAAGCTTTCTTT.

The DNA for the CDR3 is TGTGCCAGCAGCCGACAGGGGAGTTACAATGAGCAGTTCTTC. Protein: CASSRQGSYNEQFF. The chain is built from TRBV7-2 and TRBJ2-1; 8 positions agree with TRBD1. This CDR3 is built from 14 residues. Germline V gene data show CDR1 as SGHTA and CDR2 as FQGNSA. V shed 5 bases and J 4 bases; nucleotides not matched to a gene: 4.

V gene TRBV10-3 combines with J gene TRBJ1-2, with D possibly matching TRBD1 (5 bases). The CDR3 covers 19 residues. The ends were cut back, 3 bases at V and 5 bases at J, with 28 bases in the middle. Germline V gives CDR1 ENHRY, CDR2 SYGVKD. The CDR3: CAISDPTPTDRPVGYGYTF. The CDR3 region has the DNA TGTGCCATCAGTGACCCGACCCCCACCGACAGACCTGTGGGGTATGGCTACACCTTC.

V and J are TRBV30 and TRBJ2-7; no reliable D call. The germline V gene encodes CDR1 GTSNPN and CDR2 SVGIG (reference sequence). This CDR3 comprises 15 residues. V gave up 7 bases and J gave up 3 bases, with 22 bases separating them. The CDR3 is CALNPRPRAGYEQYF. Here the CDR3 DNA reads TGTGCCTTAAACCCCCGTCCTAGAGCCGGCTACGAGCAGTACTTC.

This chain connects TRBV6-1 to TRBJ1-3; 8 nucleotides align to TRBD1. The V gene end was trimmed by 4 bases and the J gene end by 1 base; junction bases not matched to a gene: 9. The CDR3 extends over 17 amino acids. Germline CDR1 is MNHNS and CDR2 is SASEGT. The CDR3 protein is CASSVISGGASGNTIYF. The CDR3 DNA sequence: TGTGCCAGCAGTGTTATCTCAGGGGGCGCTTCTGGAAACACCATATATTTT.

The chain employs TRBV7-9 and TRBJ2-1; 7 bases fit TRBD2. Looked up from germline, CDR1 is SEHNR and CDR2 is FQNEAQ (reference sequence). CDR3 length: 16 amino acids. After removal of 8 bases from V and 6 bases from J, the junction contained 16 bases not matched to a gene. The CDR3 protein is CASHVPQRGFPNEQFF. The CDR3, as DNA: TGTGCCAGCCATGTACCCCAGCGGGGTTTTCCCAATGAGCAGTTCTTC.

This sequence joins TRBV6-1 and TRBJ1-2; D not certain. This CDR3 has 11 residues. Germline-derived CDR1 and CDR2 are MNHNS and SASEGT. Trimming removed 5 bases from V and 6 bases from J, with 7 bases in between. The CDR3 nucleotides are TGTGCCAGCAGTTTCGGGGATGGCTACACCTTC. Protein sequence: CASSFGDGYTF.

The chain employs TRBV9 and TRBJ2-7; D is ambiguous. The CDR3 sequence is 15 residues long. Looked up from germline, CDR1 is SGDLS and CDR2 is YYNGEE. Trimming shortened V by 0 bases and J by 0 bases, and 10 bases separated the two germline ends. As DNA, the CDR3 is TGTGCCAGCAGCGTAGCTGCGGAAAGCTCCTACGAGCAGTACTTC. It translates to CASSVAAESSYEQYF.

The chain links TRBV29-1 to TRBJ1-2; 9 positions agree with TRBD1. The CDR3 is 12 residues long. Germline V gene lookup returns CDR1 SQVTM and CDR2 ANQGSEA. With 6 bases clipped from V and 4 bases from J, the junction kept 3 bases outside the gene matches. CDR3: CSVEGQGYGYTF. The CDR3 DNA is TGCAGCGTGGAGGGACAGGGCTATGGCTACACCTTC.

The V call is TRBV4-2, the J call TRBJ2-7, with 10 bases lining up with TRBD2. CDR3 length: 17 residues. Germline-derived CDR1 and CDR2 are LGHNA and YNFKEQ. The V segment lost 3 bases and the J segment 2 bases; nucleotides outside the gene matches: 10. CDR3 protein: CASSQEKYTSGTYEQYF. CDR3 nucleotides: TGTGCCAGCAGCCAGGAGAAGTATACTAGCGGGACCTACGAGCAGTACTTC.